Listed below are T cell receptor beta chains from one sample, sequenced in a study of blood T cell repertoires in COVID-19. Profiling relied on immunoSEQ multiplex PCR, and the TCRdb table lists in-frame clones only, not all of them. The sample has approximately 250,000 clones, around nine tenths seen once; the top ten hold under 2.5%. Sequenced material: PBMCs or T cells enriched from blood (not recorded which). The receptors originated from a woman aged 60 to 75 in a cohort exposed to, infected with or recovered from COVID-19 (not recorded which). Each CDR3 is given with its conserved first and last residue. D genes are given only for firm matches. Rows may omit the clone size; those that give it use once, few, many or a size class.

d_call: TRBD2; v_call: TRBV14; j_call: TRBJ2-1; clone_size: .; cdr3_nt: TGTGCCAGCAGCCTGTGGACTAGCGGGAGGACACATGAGCAGTTCTTC; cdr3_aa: CASSLWTSGRTHEQFF
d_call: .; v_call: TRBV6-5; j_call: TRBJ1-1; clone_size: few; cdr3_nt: TGTGCCAGCAGGACAGTGAACACTGAAGCTTTCTTT; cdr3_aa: CASRTVNTEAFF
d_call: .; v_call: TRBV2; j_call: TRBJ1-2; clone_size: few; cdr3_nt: TGTGCCAGCAGGCTAGAAGCGGGAGGCGGCTACACCTTC; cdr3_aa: CASRLEAGGGYTF
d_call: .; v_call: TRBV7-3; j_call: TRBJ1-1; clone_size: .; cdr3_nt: TGTGCCAGCAGCTTACAGCCCTGGGGCGGAGAGAACACTGAAGCTTTCTTT; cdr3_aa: CASSLQPWGGENTEAFF
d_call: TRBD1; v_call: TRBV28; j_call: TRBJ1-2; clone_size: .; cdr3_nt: TGTGCCAGCAGAGTCTACAGGGGGTTCTATGGCTACACCTTC; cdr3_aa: CASRVYRGFYGYTF
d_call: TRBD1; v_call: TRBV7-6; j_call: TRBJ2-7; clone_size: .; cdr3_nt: TGTGCCAGCAGCTTAACCGGGACAGGGGGGTATTACGAGCAGTACTTC; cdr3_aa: CASSLTGTGGYYEQYF
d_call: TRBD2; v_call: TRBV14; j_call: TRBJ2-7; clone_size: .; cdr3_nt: TGTGCCAGCAGCCAAGTCCCCCTTAGCGGGAGGGACTACGAGCAGTACTTC; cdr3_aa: CASSQVPLSGRDYEQYF
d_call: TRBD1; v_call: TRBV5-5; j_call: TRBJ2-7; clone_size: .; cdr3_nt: TGTGCCAGCAGCTCCTGGGACAGGGGGTCCTACGAGCAGTACTTC; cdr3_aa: CASSSWDRGSYEQYF
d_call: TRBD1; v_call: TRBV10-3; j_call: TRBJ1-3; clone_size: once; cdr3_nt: TGTGCCGCATGGACAGGGGGCCTGAACACCATATATTTT; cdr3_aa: CAAWTGGLNTIYF
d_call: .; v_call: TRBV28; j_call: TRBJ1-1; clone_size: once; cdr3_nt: TGTGCCAGCATCGGGCAGGGGAACACTGAAGCTTTCTTT; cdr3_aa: CASIGQGNTEAFF
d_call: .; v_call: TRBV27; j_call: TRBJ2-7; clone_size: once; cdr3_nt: TGTGCCAGCAGCAAAATGGACAGTGAGTCCTACGAGCAGTACTTC; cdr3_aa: CASSKMDSESYEQYF
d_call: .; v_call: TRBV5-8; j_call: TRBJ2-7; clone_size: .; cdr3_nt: TGTGCCAGCAGCTTGATGACCAAAGGGGGCGAGCAGTACTTC; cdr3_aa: CASSLMTKGGEQYF
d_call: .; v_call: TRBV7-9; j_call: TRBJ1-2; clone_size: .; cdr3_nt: TGTGCCAGCAGCTTAGCAGGGGGCTATGGCTACACCTTC; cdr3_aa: CASSLAGGYGYTF
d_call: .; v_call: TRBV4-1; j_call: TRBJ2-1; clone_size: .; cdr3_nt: TGCGCCAGCAGCCAAGGGAACTTAGGGGACAATGAGCAGTTCTTC; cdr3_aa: CASSQGNLGDNEQFF
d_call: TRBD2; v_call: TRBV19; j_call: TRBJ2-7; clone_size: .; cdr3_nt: TGTGCCAGCAATAGCGGGAGGAACGACGAGCAGTACTTC; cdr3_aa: CASNSGRNDEQYF
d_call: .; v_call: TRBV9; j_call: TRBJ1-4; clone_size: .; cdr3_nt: TGTGCCAGCAGCGTAGGGCAGTCAACTAATGAAAAACTGTTTTTT; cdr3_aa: CASSVGQSTNEKLFF
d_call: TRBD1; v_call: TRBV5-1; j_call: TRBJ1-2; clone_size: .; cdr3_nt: TGCGCCAGCAGCAGGGACAGCATTTTCGACTATGGCTACACCTTC; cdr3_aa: CASSRDSIFDYGYTF
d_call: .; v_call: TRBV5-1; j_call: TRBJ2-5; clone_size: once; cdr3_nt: TGCGCCAGCAGCTCGGAGAGGAGTGTGGAGACCCAGTACTTC; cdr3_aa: CASSSERSVETQYF
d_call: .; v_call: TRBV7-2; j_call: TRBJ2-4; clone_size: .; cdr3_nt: TGTGCCAGCAGCTTAACCTCTAGCGACAGAGCCAAAAACATTCAGTACTTC; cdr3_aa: CASSLTSSDRAKNIQYF
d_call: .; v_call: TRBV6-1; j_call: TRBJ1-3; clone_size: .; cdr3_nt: TGTGCCAGCAGTGAAGGGGGCAGTAACTCTGGAAACACCATATATTTT; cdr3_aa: CASSEGGSNSGNTIYF
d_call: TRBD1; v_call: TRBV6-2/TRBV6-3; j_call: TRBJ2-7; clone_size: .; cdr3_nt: TGTGCCAGCAGTGGGACAGGCCTCTCCTACGAGCAGTACTTC; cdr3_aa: CASSGTGLSYEQYF
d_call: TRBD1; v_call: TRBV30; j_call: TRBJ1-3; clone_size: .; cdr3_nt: TGTGCCTGGTATGACAGGGACCCCTCCTCTGGAAACACCATATATTTT; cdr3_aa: CAWYDRDPSSGNTIYF
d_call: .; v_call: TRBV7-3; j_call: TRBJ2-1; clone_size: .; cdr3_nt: TGTGCCAGCAGCTTGTGGGGGGACAATGAGCAGTTCTTC; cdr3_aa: CASSLWGDNEQFF
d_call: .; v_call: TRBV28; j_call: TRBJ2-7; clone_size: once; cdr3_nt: TGTGCCAGCAGTTTAGAGTCGTCCGCGGGATCCTACGAGCAGTACTTC; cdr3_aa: CASSLESSAGSYEQYF
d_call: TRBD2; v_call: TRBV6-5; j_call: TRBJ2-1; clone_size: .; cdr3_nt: TGTGCCAGCAGTCGACTAGCGGGAGGGTACAATGAGCAGTTCTTC; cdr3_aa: CASSRLAGGYNEQFF
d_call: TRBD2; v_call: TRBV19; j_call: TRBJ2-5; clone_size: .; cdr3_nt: TGTGCCAGTAGTATAGGGGGGGGAGAGACCCAGTACTTC; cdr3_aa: CASSIGGGETQYF
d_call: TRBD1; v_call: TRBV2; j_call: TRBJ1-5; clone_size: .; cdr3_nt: TGTGCCAGCAGCGACTGGACAGGGGCAGCGGGCAATCAGCCCCAGCATTTT; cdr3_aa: CASSDWTGAAGNQPQHF
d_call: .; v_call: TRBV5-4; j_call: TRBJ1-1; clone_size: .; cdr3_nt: TGTGCCAGCATGCGGTCGTTTCAGGGAGGGAACACTGAAGCTTTCTTT; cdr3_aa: CASMRSFQGGNTEAFF
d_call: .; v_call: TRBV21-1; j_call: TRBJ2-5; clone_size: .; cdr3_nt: TGTGCCAGCAAGGTCGTCAGGGGGTCGGAGACCCAGTACTTC; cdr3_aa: CASKVVRGSETQYF
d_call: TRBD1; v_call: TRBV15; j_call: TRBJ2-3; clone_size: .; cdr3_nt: TGTGCCACCAGCAGACGGACAGGCGGCACAGATACGCAGTATTTT; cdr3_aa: CATSRRTGGTDTQYF
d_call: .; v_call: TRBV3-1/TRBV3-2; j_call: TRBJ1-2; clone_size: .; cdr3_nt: TGTGCCAGCAGCAGGGAGGGGAGGTTGAAAGGCTACACCTTC; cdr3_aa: CASSREGRLKGYTF
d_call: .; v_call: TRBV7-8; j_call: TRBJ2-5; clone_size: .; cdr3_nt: TGTGCCAGCAGCTTAGCTATGGGACACCCGTTTCGGGAGACCCAGTACTTC; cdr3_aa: CASSLAMGHPFRETQYF
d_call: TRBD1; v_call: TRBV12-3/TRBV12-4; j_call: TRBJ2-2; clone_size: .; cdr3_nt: TGTGCCAGCAAGACAGGGGCCGGGGAGCTGTTTTTT; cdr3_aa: CASKTGAGELFF
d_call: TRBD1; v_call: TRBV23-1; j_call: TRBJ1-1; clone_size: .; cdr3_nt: TGCGCCAGCAGTCAATTCGGACAGGGGAACACTGAAGCTTTCTTT; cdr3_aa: CASSQFGQGNTEAFF
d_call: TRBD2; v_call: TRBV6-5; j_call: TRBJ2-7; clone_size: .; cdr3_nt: TGTGCCAGCAGTTCCCCCCTTAGCGGGAGGGCCGGCGAGCAGTACTTC; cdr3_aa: CASSSPLSGRAGEQYF
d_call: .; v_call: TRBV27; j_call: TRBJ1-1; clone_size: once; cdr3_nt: TGTGCCAGCAGTTTATCGGGGGGAATGAACACTGAAGCTTTCTTT; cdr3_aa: CASSLSGGMNTEAFF
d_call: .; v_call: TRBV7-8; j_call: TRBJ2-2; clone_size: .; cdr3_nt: TGTGCCAGCAGCTCTCTTAACCCAGTCCCGACCGGGGAGCTGTTTTTT; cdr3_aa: CASSSLNPVPTGELFF
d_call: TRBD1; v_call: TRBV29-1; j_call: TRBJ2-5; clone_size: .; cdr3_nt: TGCAGCGTTGCTGGGACAGGCCAAGAGACCCAGTACTTC; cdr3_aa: CSVAGTGQETQYF
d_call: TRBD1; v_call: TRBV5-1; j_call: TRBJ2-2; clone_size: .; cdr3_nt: TGCGCCAGCAGCTTTCTAGGCGGGACAGGCACCGGGGAGCTGTTTTTT; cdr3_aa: CASSFLGGTGTGELFF
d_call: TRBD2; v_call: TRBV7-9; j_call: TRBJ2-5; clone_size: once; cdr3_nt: TGTGCCAGCAGCCCCCTACTAGCGGGATTGGAGACCCAGTACTTC; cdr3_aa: CASSPLLAGLETQYF
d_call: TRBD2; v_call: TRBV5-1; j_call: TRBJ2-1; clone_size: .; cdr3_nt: TGCGCCAGCAGCTTGGTGGGACTAGCGTCCTACAATGAGCAGTTCTTC; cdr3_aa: CASSLVGLASYNEQFF
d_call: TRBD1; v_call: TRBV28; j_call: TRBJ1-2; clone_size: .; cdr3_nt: TGTGCCAGCACTCGGCCGGGACAGGGGATTCGAGGTGGCTACACCTTC; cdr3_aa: CASTRPGQGIRGGYTF
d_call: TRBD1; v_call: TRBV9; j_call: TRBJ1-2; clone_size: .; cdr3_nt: TGTGCCAGCAGCGTACACCTCCGGGACAGTTTTAACTATGGCTACACCTTC; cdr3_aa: CASSVHLRDSFNYGYTF
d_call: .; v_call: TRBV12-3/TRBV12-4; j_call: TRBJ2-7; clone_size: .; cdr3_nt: TGTGCCAGCAGTCTCTACGAGCAGTACTTC; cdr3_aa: CASSLYEQYF
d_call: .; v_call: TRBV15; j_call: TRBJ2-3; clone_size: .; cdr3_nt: TGTGCCACCAGCCGTGGACTACCTAACACAGATACGCAGTATTTT; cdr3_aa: CATSRGLPNTDTQYF
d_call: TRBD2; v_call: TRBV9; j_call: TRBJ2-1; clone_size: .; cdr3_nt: TGTGCCAGCAGCGTAGACGTAGCGGGGCGCTCCTACAATGAGCAGTTCTTC; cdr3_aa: CASSVDVAGRSYNEQFF
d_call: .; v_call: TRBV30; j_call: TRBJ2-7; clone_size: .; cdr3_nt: TGTGCCTGGAGTGTGGTAGCTACGGGCGAGCAGTACTTC; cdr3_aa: CAWSVVATGEQYF
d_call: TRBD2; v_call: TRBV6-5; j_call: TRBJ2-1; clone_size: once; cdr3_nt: TGTGCCAGCTCTCGAAAGACTAGCGGATACAATGAGCAGTTCTTC; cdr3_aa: CASSRKTSGYNEQFF
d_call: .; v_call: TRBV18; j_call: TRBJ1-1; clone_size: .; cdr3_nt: TGTGCCAGCTCACCTACGGGAGTTGAAGCTTTCTTT; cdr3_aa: CASSPTGVEAFF
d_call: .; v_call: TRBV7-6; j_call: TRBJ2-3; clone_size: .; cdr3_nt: TGTGCCAGCAGCTCTGGACAGACACGCACAGATACGCAGTATTTT; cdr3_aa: CASSSGQTRTDTQYF
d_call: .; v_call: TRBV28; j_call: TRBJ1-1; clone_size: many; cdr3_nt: TGTGCCAGCAGTTTATCAACAGAGGGGAACACTGAAGCTTTCTTT; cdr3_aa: CASSLSTEGNTEAFF
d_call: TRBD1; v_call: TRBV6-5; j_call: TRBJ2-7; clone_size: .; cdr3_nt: TGTGCCAGCAGTCGGGACAGGGGCAGGTACGAGCAGTACTTC; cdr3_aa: CASSRDRGRYEQYF
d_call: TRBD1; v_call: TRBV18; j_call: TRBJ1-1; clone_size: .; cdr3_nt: TGTGCCAGCTCATCCAGGACAGGGGTGGAGACTGAAGCTTTCTTT; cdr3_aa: CASSSRTGVETEAFF
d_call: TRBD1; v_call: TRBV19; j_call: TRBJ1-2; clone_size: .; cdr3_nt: TGTGCCAGTAGTCTCCGGACAGGGGGCTTATATGGCTACACCTTC; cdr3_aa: CASSLRTGGLYGYTF
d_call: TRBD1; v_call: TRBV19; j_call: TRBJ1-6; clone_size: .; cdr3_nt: TGTGCCAGTAGCGGGACAGGGGGTAATTCACCCCTCCACTTT; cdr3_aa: CASSGTGGNSPLHF
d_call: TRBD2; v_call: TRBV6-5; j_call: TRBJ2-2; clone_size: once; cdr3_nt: TGTGCCAGCACCCAAAGCGGGGGAACGGCCGGGGAGCTGTTTTTT; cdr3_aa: CASTQSGGTAGELFF
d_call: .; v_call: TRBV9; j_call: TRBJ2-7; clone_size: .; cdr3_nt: TGTGCCAGCAGCGTAGGGGGGCCGGTCTACGAGCAGTACTTC; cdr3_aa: CASSVGGPVYEQYF
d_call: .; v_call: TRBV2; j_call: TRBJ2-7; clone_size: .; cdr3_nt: TGTGCCAGCAGTGTCTCGAGGACCTACGAGCAGTACTTC; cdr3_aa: CASSVSRTYEQYF
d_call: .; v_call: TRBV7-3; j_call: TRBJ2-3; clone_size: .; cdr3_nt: TGTGCCAGCAGCTTTGGGGCCACAGATACGCAGTATTTT; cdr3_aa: CASSFGATDTQYF